The T cell receptor beta chain under discussion was sequenced for a study of control samples from healthy donors and cancer patients. TCRdb's copy holds only in-frame clones and misses some; the assay was immunoSEQ multiplex PCR. The sample consists of roughly 93,000 clones, roughly nine tenths of them appearing once. The receptor was derived from a woman aged 45-65 years with colorectal cancer. Sequencing was performed on PBMCs.

The CDR3 DNA is TGTGCCAGCGGGCCACCCTTTAACACAGATACGCAGTATTTT. It translates to CASGPPFNTDTQYF. V is TRBV7-3 and J is TRBJ2-3; the D is unclear. Germline V gives CDR1 SGHTA, CDR2 FQGTGA. The CDR3 has 14 amino acids. V lost 8 bases, J lost 2 bases, and 14 bases lay in between.